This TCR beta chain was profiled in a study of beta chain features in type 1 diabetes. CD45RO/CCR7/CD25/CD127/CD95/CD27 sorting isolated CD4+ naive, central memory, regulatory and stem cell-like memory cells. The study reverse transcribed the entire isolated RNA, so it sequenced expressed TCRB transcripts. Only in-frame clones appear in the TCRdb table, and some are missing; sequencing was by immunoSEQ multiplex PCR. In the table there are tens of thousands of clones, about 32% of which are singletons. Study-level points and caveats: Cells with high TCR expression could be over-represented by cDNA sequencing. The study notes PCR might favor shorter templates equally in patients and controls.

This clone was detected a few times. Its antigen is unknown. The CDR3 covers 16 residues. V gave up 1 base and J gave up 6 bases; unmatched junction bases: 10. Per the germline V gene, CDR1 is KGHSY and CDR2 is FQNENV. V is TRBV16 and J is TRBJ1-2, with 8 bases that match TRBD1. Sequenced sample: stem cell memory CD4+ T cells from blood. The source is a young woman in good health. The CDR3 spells CASSQFRDRGYDGYTF. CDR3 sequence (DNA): TGTGCCAGCAGCCAATTCCGTGACAGGGGATACGATGGCTACACCTTC.